This entry is about one T cell receptor beta chain. The data stem from a study of blood T cell repertoires in COVID-19. Study overall: Sites across the United States, Italy and Spain contributed samples from acute and convalescent COVID-19. PBMCs, B-cell-depleted T cells, or T cells provided the cDNA or gDNA that made up the material.

Trimming pared 3 bases from V and 1 base from J, leaving 6 bases between. The CDR3 has 13 residues. Germline V CDR1 and CDR2: MNHEY, SMNVEV (reference sequence). As processed by the authors: Estimation of nucleated cell counts relied on the amplification of reference gene primers. TCRdb's table, derived via immunoSEQ multiplex PCR, lists solely in-frame clones and lacks some. V and J calls and clone size are copied from that table; D and trimming were computed from the DNA. The table records roughly 9,600 clones, about 81% of them present only once. Specimen: peripheral blood. The clonotype comes from a man aged 55 to 70 with active COVID-19. This chain links TRBV27 with TRBJ1-2, with D uncertain. CDR3 sequence reads: CASSFEGNYGYTF. The DNA of the CDR3 is TGTGCCAGCAGTTTCGAGGGTAACTATGGCTACACCTTC.